This TCR beta chain came from a study of T-cell memory formation after mild COVID-19. TCRdb passed the 5' RACE reads through MiXCR, listing each CDR3 protein once. The sample includes about 340,000 distinct CDR3 sequences, roughly an eighth of them seen just once. The CDR3 spans 13 residues. Trimming at V came to 8 bases and at J to 3 bases, leaving 6 bases not matched to a gene. Germline V gives CDR1 MNHEY, CDR2 SMNVEV (reference sequence). The sample consisted of PBMCs or a T cell subset sorted from them (not recorded which). The chain is built from TRBV27 and TRBJ1-1, with 7 bases identical to TRBD1. The sequence derives from a young man who had mild COVID-19 (a few samples of this study predate the infection). Cell type and time point are not known. The CDR3 spells CASGFRGDTEAFF. In DNA form, the CDR3 reads TGTGCCAGCGGGTTCAGGGGGGACACTGAAGCTTTCTTT.